Detailed here is one TCR beta chain. Terminally differentiated effector memory CD45RA+ cells were left out of the naive CD8 fraction, which was CD45RO-negative and positively selected for CCR7. Researchers divided each subset's genomic DNA evenly across several immunoSEQ plates. Repertoires were generated with immunoSEQ multiplex PCR, while TCRdb's copy carries only in-frame clones and drops some. The sample records fewer than 1 million clones, approximately 96% being singletons. The data were obtained in a study of shared clonotypes between healthy human individuals. Germline CDR1 and CDR2: SGHNT and YYREEE (reference sequence). V was pared by 0 bases and J by 6 bases, with 14 bases between. The CDR3 is made up of 15 amino acids.

This receptor was identified in a young man in good health. Sequenced sample: naive CD8+ T cells sorted from blood. The chain carries TRBV5-4 and TRBJ2-3, with D perhaps matching TRBD2 (5 bases). The CDR3 spells CASSLEREFVDTQYF. For the CDR3, the DNA is TGTGCCAGCAGCTTGGAGAGGGAGTTTGTCGATACGCAGTATTTT. The variable domain in full, with the rest retrieved from reference TRBV5-4 and TRBJ2-3, is ETGVTQSPTHLIKTRGQQVTLRCSSQSGHNTVSWYQQALGQGPQFIFQYYREEENGRGNFPPRFSGLQFPNYSSELNVNALELDDSALYLCASSLEREFVDTQYFGPGTRLTVL.